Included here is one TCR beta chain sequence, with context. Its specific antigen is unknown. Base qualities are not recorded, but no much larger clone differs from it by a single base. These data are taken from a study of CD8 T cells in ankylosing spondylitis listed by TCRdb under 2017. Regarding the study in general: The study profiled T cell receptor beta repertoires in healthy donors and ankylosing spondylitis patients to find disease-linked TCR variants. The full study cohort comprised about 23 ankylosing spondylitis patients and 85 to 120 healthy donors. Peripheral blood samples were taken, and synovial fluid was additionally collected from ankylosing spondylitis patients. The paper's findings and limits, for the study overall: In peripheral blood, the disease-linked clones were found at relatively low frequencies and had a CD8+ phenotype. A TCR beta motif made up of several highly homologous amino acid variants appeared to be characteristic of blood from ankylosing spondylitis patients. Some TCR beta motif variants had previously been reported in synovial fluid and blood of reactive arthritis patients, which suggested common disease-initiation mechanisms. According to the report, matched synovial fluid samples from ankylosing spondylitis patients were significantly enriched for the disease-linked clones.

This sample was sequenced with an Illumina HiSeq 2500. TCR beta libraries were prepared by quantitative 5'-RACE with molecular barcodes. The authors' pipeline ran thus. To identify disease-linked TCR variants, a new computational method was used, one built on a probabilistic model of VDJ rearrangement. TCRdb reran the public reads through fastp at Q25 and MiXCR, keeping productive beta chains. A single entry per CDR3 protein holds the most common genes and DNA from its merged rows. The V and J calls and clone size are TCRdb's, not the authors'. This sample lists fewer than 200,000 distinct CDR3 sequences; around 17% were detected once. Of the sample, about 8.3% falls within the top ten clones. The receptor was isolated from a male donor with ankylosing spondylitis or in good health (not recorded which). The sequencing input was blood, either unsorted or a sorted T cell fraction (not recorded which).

Here the CDR3 is given as CASSPWTSGSNEQFF. The sequenced DNA is TGTGCCAGCAGTCCCTGGACTAGCGGGAGCAATGAGCAGTTCTTC. The sequence links TRBV28 to TRBJ2-1, and 13 bases in between align with TRBD2. V loses 5 bases at its end and J loses 6 bases; junction bases beyond the gene matches: 4. In the germline V gene, CDR1 corresponds to MDHEN and CDR2 to SYDVKM. The CDR3 runs 15 residues from the cysteine to the phenylalanine. Only the CDR3 DNA stays, 45 bases, in frame from base 1.